The 15 T cell receptor beta chains below come from one sample, sequenced in a study of blood T cells in healthy people across ages. The second PCR ran 7 to 11 cycles with a sample-barcoded 5' primer and J-beta primers. TCRdb itself ran the 5' RACE reads through MiXCR, one entry per CDR3 protein. The table lists around 1.5 million distinct CDR3 sequences, roughly 32% of them singletons, with around 11% in the top ten. The sequenced sample was blood. The receptors come from a woman under 40 in good health.

This clonotype has a handful of counts. The chain recombines TRBV4-1 with TRBJ1-2; a weak D match, TRBD1 (6 bases). The length of the CDR3 is 15 residues. The germline V gene has CDR1 MGHRA and CDR2 YSYEKL. The V end was cut by 3 bases, the J end by 4 bases, with 15 bases between. The CDR3 nucleotides read TGCGCCAGCAGCCATCCCACAGGGTATGGCTATGGCTACACCTTC. This gives the protein CASSHPTGYGYGYTF.

This clonotype was detected a few times. The V gene is TRBV20-1, the J gene TRBJ2-7, with 7 nucleotides matching TRBD2. The V gene end was trimmed by 7 bases and the J gene end by 3 bases; junction bases not matched to a gene: 6. This CDR3 is 12 amino acids long. The germline V gene has CDR1 DFQATT and CDR2 SNEGSKA (reference sequence). CDR3 residues: CSGAGANYEQYF. The CDR3 DNA reads TGCAGTGGGGCGGGAGCAAACTACGAGCAGTACTTC.

The gene calls are TRBV9 and TRBJ2-1; unclear D gene. The CDR3 loop spans 12 amino acids. V gave up 0 bases and J gave up 7 bases, with 5 bases separating them. The germline gives CDR1 SGDLS, CDR2 YYNGEE. CDR3 protein: CASSVDENEQFF. CDR3 sequence (DNA): TGTGCCAGCAGCGTAGATGAGAATGAGCAGTTCTTC.

This clonotype came up a few times. The CDR3 bases are TGTGCCTGGGGCGCGCTAGGGGCCTCTGGGGCCAACGTCCTGACTTTC. As protein: CAWGALGASGANVLTF. The V gene is TRBV30, the J gene TRBJ2-6; tentative D call: TRBD1 (5 bases). V gave up 5 bases and J gave up 0 bases, with 14 bases separating them. This CDR3 is built from 16 residues. Germline loops: CDR1 GTSNPN, CDR2 SVGIG (reference sequence).

Ten or more counts support this clonotype. V gene TRBV15 combines with J gene TRBJ1-1; D is unresolved. Germline V gene lookup returns CDR1 LNHNV and CDR2 YYDKDF (reference sequence). The CDR3 consists of 13 residues. V lost 0 bases and J lost 1, with 3 bases in between. The chain's CDR3 is CATSRDRNTEAFF. The CDR3 nucleotides are TGTGCCACCAGCAGAGACCGGAACACTGAAGCTTTCTTT.

The chain uses TRBV30 and TRBJ2-7; 13 bases match TRBD2. After removal of 3 bases from V and 6 bases from J, the junction contained 5 bases not matched to a gene. In germline, CDR1 is GTSNPN, CDR2 SVGIG (reference sequence). CDR3 length equals 14 residues. The CDR3 spells CAWSGLAGESEQYF. The CDR3 coding sequence is TGTGCCTGGAGCGGACTAGCGGGAGAAAGCGAGCAGTACTTC. Full variable domain (outside the CDR3, taken from reference TRBV30 and TRBJ2-7): SQTIHQWPATLVQPVGSPLSLECTVEGTSNPNLYWYRQAAGRGLQLLFYSVGIGQISSEVPQNLSASRPQDRQFILSSKKLLLSDSGFYLCAWSGLAGESEQYFGPGTRLTVT.

This chain connects TRBV5-1 to TRBJ1-2; unclear D gene. V lost 2 bases and J lost 3, with 11 bases in between. This CDR3 is built from 14 residues. Germline assignment: CDR1 SGHRS and CDR2 YFSETQ. CDR3 sequence (DNA): TGCGCCAGCAGCTTCCAAGACGGCGACTATGGCTACACCTTC. Encoded protein: CASSFQDGDYGYTF. Full variable domain (outside the CDR3, taken from reference TRBV5-1 and TRBJ1-2): KAGVTQTPRYLIKTRGQQVTLSCSPISGHRSVSWYQQTPGQGLQFLFEYFSETQRNKGNFPGRFSGRQFSNSRSEMNVSTLELGDSALYLCASSFQDGDYGYTFGSGTRLTVV.

The chain recombines TRBV7-9 with TRBJ2-5, with D hard to call. Per germline, CDR1 SEHNR and CDR2 FQNEAQ (reference sequence). The CDR3 contains 15 residues. V dropped 5 bases and J dropped 0 bases, with 13 bases sitting between them. CDR3 residues: CASSRQIGYQETQYF. CDR3 nucleotides: TGTGCCAGCAGCCGCCAAATCGGGTACCAAGAGACCCAGTACTTC.

This clonotype was recorded a few times. The chain combines TRBV6-1 with TRBJ2-4; TRBD1 is a possible D gene (5 bases). Germline V CDR1 and CDR2: MNHNS, SASEGT. Trimming shortened V by 2 bases and J by 3 bases, and 11 bases separated the two germline ends. CDR3 length equals 15 residues. The CDR3: CASSETGTGKNIQYF. In DNA, the CDR3 is TGTGCCAGCAGTGAAACAGGAACGGGCAAAAACATTCAGTACTTC.

The chain is built from TRBV7-9 and TRBJ2-5; D possibly uses TRBD1 or TRBD2 (5 bases each). Germline V gene sequence: CDR1 SEHNR, CDR2 FQNEAQ (reference sequence). This CDR3 is built from 12 residues. Trimming took off 6 bases at V and 3 bases at J, with 8 bases between the two ends. The CDR3, as DNA: TGTGCCAGCAGACTAGGGGAAGAGACCCAGTACTTC. It yields the protein CASRLGEETQYF. Full variable domain (rest looked up from reference TRBV7-9 and TRBJ2-5): DTGVSQNPRHKITKRGQNVTFRCDPISEHNRLYWYRQTLGQGPEFLTYFQNEAQLEKSRLLSDRFSAERPKGSFSTLEIQRTEQGDSAMYLCASRLGEETQYFGPGTRLLVL.

V gene TRBV5-1 combines with J gene TRBJ1-1, with D perhaps matching TRBD1 (6 bases). CDR1 is SGHRS and CDR2 is YFSETQ in the germline V gene. This CDR3 spans 13 amino acids. Trimming stripped 4 bases from V and 7 bases from J, with 14 bases between. The DNA of the CDR3 is TGCGCCAGCAGCAAGGGGGGTAAATTTGAAGCTTTCTTT. It codes for CASSKGGKFEAFF.

This clonotype was detected only a few times. This chain uses TRBV29-1 with TRBJ1-2, with TRBD1 matching 10 bases. The CDR3 runs 15 residues. CDR1 is SQVTM, CDR2 ANQGSEA, per germline. V trimming: 7 bases; J trimming: 8 bases; junction bases outside the gene matches: 16. The CDR3 reads CSALGTGVDAMGYTF. In DNA form, the CDR3 reads TGCAGCGCGCTCGGGACAGGGGTGGATGCGATGGGCTACACCTTC.

This clonotype came up a few times. The V gene is TRBV10-1, the J gene TRBJ2-5; D perhaps matches TRBD1 (5 bases). This CDR3 has 13 amino acids. The V end was cut by 3 bases, the J end by 1 base, with 6 bases between. The germline V gene has CDR1 WNHNN and CDR2 SYGVQD (reference sequence). The CDR3 here is CASSDTGQETQYF. In nucleotides, the CDR3 is TGCGCCAGCAGTGATACAGGCCAAGAGACCCAGTACTTC.

V is TRBV7-2 and J is TRBJ1-1, with no clear D. The V end was cut by 6 bases, the J end by 2 bases, with 1 base between. The CDR3 totals 10 residues. Germline CDR1 and CDR2: SGHTA and FQGNSA. CDR3 sequence (DNA): TGTGCCAGCAGTAACACTGAAGCTTTCTTT. It translates to CASSNTEAFF.

V and J are TRBV7-9 and TRBJ2-5, with a possible D match to TRBD1 (6 bases). CDR3 length: 15 amino acids. The germline gives CDR1 SEHNR, CDR2 FQNEAQ (reference sequence). V was pared by 0 bases and J by 9 bases, with 17 bases between. CDR3 loop: CASSLAKWAGVAQYF. DNA of the CDR3: TGTGCCAGCAGCTTAGCAAAGTGGGCAGGGGTGGCCCAGTACTTC.